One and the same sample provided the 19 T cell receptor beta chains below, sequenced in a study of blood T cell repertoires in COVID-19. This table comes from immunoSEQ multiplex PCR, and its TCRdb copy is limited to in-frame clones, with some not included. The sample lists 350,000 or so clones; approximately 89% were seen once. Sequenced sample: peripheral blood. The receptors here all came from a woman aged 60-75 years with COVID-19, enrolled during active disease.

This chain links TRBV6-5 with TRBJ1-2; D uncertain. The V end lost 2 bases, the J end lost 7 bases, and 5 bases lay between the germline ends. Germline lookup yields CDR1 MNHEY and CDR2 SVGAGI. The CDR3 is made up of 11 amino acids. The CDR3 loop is CASSYRVGYTF. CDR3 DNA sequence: TGTGCCAGCAGTTACCGAGTTGGCTACACCTTC.

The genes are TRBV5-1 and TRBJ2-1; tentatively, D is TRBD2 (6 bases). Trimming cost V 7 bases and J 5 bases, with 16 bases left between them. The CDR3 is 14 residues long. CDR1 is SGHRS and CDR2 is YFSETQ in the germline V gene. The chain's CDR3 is CASRGGLGHNEQFF. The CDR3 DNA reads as TGCGCCAGCCGTGGGGGACTGGGCCACAATGAGCAGTTCTTC.

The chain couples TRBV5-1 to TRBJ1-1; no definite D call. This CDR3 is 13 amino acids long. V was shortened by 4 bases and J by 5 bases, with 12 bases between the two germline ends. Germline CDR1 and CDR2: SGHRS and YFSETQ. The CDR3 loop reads CASSIKMATEAFF. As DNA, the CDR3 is TGCGCCAGCAGCATAAAAATGGCTACTGAAGCTTTCTTT.

The CDR3 loop reads CASSSRSGGATGELFF. The CDR3 DNA sequence: TGTGCCAGCAGCTCCCGTAGCGGGGGGGCCACCGGGGAGCTGTTTTTT. V and J are TRBV5-6 and TRBJ2-2; 11 positions match TRBD2. Germline lookup yields CDR1 SGHDT and CDR2 YYEEEE. Losses at the gene ends were 3 bases for V and 4 bases for J; bases not matched to a gene: 5. The CDR3 runs 16 residues.

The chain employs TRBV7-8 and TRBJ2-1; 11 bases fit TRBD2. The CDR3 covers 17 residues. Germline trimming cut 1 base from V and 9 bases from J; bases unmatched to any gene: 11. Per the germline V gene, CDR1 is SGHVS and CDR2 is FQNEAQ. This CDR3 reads CASSLEGILAGGGEQFF. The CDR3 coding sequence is TGTGCCAGCAGCTTAGAAGGGATCCTAGCGGGGGGTGGTGAGCAGTTCTTC.

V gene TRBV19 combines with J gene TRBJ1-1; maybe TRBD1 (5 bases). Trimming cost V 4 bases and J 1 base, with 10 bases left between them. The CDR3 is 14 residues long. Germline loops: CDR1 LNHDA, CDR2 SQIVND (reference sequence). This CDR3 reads CASSRAGSNTEAFF. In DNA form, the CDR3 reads TGTGCCAGTAGTAGAGCAGGGTCGAACACTGAAGCTTTCTTT.

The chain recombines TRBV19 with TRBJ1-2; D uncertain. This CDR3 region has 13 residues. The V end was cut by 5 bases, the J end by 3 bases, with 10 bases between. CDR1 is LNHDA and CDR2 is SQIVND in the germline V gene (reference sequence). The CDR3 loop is CASSFEGYYGYTF. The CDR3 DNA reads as TGTGCCAGTAGTTTCGAGGGATACTATGGCTACACCTTC.

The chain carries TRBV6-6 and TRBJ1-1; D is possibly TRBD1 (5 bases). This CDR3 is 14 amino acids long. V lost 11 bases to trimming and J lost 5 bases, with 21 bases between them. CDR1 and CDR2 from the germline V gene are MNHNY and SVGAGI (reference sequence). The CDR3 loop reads CAAAERGLGTEAFF. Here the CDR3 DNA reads TGTGCCGCCGCCGAAAGGGGTCTTGGAACTGAAGCTTTCTTT.

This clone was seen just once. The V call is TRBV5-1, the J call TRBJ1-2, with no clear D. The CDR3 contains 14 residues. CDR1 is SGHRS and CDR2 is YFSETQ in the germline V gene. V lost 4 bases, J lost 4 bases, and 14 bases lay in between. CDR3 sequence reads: CASSASEAAYGYTF. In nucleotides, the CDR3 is TGCGCCAGCAGCGCATCAGAGGCGGCCTATGGCTACACCTTC.

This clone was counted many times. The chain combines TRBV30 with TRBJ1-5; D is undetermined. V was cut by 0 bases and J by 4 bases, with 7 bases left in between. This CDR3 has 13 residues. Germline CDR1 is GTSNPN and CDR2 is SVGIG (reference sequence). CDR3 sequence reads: CAWSVLRNQPQHF. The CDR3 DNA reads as TGTGCCTGGAGTGTACTGCGAAATCAGCCCCAGCATTTT.

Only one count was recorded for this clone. The DNA for the CDR3 is TGTGCCAGCTCACAGGACAGTAACTATGGCTACACCTTC. Amino acid sequence: CASSQDSNYGYTF. This chain links TRBV18 with TRBJ1-2; the D gene is possibly TRBD1 (6 bases). V lost 4 bases and J 1 base, leaving 7 bases between the germline ends. CDR3 size: 13 residues. CDR1 and CDR2 from the germline V gene are KGHSH and LQKENI.

For the CDR3, the DNA is TGTGCCAGCAGTCAGGACAGTCTCAATCAGCCCCAGCATTTT. Amino acid sequence: CASSQDSLNQPQHF. The rearrangement uses TRBV2 and TRBJ1-5, with D possibly being TRBD1 (6 bases). Per the germline V gene, CDR1 is SNHLY and CDR2 is FYNNEI. V dropped 5 bases and J dropped 3 bases, with 11 bases sitting between them. The CDR3 extends over 14 amino acids.

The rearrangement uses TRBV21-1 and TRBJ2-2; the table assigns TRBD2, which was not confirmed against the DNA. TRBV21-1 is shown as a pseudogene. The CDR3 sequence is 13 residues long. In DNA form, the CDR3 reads TGTGCCAGCAGCCTCCCGCGGAACGGGGAGCTGTTTTTT. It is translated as CASSLPRNGELFF.

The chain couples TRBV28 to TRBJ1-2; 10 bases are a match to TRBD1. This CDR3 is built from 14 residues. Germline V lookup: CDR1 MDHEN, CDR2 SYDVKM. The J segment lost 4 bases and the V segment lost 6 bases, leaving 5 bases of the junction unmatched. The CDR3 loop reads CASSRTGGSYGYTF. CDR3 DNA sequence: TGTGCCAGCAGCCGGACAGGGGGTAGCTATGGCTACACCTTC.

The CDR3 region has the DNA TGTGCCAGCAGCTCCCTTGTGGGACAGGGGCCTACTAACACCGGGGAGCTGTTTTTT. It translates to CASSSLVGQGPTNTGELFF. This chain links TRBV7-9 with TRBJ2-2, with 10 bases identical to TRBD1. V lost 4 bases and J lost 2; bases outside the gene matches: 13. From germline, CDR1 is SEHNR and CDR2 FQNEAQ (reference sequence). CDR3 length: 19 residues.

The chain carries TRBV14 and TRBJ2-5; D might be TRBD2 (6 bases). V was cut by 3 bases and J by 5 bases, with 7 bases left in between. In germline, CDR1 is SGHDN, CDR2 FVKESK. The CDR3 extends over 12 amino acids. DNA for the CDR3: TGTGCCAGCAGCCATCGGGAGGAGACCCAGTACTTC. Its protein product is CASSHREETQYF.

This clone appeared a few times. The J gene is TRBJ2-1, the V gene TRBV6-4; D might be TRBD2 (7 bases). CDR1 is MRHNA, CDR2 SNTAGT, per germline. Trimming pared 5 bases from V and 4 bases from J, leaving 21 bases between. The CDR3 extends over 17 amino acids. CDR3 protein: CASSPEGGEPGYNEQFF. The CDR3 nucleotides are TGTGCCAGCAGTCCGGAGGGGGGGGAGCCGGGATACAATGAGCAGTTCTTC.

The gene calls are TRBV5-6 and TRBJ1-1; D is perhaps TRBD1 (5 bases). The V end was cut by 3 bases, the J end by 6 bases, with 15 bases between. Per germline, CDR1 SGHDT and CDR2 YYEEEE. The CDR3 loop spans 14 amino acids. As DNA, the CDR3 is TGTGCCAGCAGCTGGGCGCGGGGCTCAGCTGAAGCTTTCTTT. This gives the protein CASSWARGSAEAFF. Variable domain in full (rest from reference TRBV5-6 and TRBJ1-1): DAGVTQSPTHLIKTRGQQVTLRCSPKSGHDTVSWYQQALGQGPQFIFQYYEEEERQRGNFPDRFSGHQFPNYSSELNVNALLLGDSALYLCASSWARGSAEAFFGQGTRLTVV.

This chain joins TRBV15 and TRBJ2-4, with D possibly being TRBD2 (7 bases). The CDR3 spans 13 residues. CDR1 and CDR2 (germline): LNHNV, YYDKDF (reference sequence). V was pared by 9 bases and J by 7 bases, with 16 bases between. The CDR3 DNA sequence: TGTGCCACGGGGGACGGGGGGCATAACATTCAGTACTTC. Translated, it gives CATGDGGHNIQYF.